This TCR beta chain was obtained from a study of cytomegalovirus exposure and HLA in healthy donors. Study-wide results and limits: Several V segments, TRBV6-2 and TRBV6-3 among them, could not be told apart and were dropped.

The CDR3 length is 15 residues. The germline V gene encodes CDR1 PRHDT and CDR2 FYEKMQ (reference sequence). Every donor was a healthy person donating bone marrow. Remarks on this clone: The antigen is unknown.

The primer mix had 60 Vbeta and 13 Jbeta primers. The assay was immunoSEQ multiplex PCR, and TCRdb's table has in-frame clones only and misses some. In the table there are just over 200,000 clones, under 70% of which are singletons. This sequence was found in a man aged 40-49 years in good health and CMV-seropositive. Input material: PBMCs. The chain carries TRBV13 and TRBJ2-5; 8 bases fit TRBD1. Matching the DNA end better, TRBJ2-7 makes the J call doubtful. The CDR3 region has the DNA TGTGCCAGCAGTCAACGACAGGGGCTAGTCTACGAGCAGTACTTC. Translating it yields CASSQRQGLVYEQYF.